This T cell receptor (beta chain) was identified during a study of blood T cells in healthy people across ages. Overall study results and limits: Total diversity from one million sequenced T cells was likely underestimated.

This clonotype was counted a few times. Its matching antigen is unknown. Researchers collected approximately 9.9 milliliters of peripheral blood from every single donor. With a J-beta primer mix and a sample-barcoded 5' primer, a second PCR ran 7 to 11 cycles. One entry per CDR3 protein, called by TCRdb with MiXCR from the 5' RACE reads. The sample yields around 800,000 distinct CDR3 sequences, under 30% seen once. Trimming stripped 5 bases from V and 0 bases from J, with 10 bases between. Germline V gene lookup returns CDR1 MNHNY and CDR2 SVGAGI (reference sequence). The CDR3 covers 15 residues. This sample also belongs to another study, concerning T cells of mothers and their children.

This chain uses TRBV6-6 with TRBJ1-4; D remains ambiguous. This TCR came from a boy between 10 and 17 years old in good health. Material for sequencing was blood. The CDR3 sequence: CASSARDSTNEKLFF. CDR3 DNA sequence: TGTGCCAGCAGTGCCCGAGATTCAACTAATGAAAAACTGTTTTTT.